Sequencing of this TCR beta chain was carried out in a study of blood T cells in healthy people across ages. This CDR3 contains 14 residues. V was pared by 5 bases and J by 8 bases, with 4 bases of the junction left unmatched. CDR1 and CDR2 from the germline V gene are PRHDT and FYEKMQ (reference sequence). Only a few counts were recorded for this clonotype. Primers used in a second PCR of roughly 6 to 12 cycles were a sample-barcoded 5' primer and a J-beta primer mix. TCRdb re-derived calls from the 5' RACE reads in MiXCR, one entry per CDR3 protein. Of 650,000 to 900,000 distinct CDR3 sequences detected, about 62% appear once; the ten largest clones hold 25% to 35%. The individuals who served as donors were healthy Caucasians living in Russia, aged roughly 6 to 100. Each sample yielded at least 5 micrograms of PBMC total RNA.

V gene TRBV13 combines with J gene TRBJ2-1, with TRBD1 identical over 12 bases. This clonotype originated in a man aged 25-45 years in good health. Sequenced sample: blood. The CDR3 spells CASSHGTGGDEQFF. The DNA of the CDR3 is TGTGCCAGCAGCCATGGGACAGGGGGCGATGAGCAGTTCTTC.